Shown below are 27 T cell receptor beta chains from a single sample sequenced in a study of long-term antiretroviral therapy in people with HIV. It was version v3.0 of the immunoSEQ assay that was run at survey level. The repertoire was sequenced with immunoSEQ multiplex PCR; TCRdb's copy has only in-frame clones and lacks some. The data contain around 17,000 clones, about 80% of them singletons. Sequencing used unsorted PBMCs, obtained 0.1 years after starting antiretroviral therapy. These receptor sequences come from a young man with HIV.

J is TRBJ2-1 and V is TRBV6-5, with 7 bases that match TRBD1. CDR1 and CDR2 (germline): MNHEY, SVGAGI. The CDR3 length is 15 residues. V was clipped by 0 bases and J by 2 bases; unmatched bases: 1. The chain's CDR3 is CASSYSGTAYNEQFF. The CDR3 DNA reads as TGTGCCAGCAGTTACTCTGGGACAGCCTACAATGAGCAGTTCTTC.

This clone was picked up a small number of times. The chain recombines TRBV2 with TRBJ1-5; no definite D call. Trimming took 3 bases from V and 6 from J, leaving 12 bases between them. The CDR3 is made up of 14 amino acids. Germline V lookup: CDR1 SNHLY, CDR2 FYNNEI. The CDR3 coding sequence is TGTGCCAGCAGTGATAGGGCATCGGGTCAGCCCCAGCATTTT. Its protein is CASSDRASGQPQHF.

There are a few counts of this clone. The chain joins TRBV16 to TRBJ2-2; 9 positions match TRBD1. Germline V gives CDR1 KGHSY, CDR2 FQNENV. V shed 8 bases, J shed 5 bases, and the junction held 21 bases outside the gene matches. The CDR3 has 19 residues. CDR3 DNA: TGTGCCAGCTTTATCACAGGGGGCGAGATTCCAATAGTTACCGGGGAGCTGTTTTTT. It codes for CASFITGGEIPIVTGELFF. Using reference TRBV16 and TRBJ2-2 for the parts outside the CDR3, the full variable domain is GEEVAQTPKHLVRGEGQKAKLYCAPIKGHSYVFWYQQVLKNEFKFLISFQNENVFDETGMPKERFSAKCLPNSPCSLEIQATKLEDSAVYFCASFITGGEIPIVTGELFFGEGSRLTVL.

The V call is TRBV30, the J call TRBJ2-1, with TRBD1 identical over 9 bases. Looked up from germline, CDR1 is GTSNPN and CDR2 is SVGIG (reference sequence). V lost 8 bases, J lost 6 bases, and 11 bases stayed unmatched. The CDR3 loop spans 14 amino acids. CDR3: CAVNRDRVSNEQFF. The DNA of the CDR3 is TGTGCCGTTAACCGGGACAGGGTCTCCAATGAGCAGTTCTTC.

This clone was found a few times. The chain uses TRBV29-1 and TRBJ1-5; TRBD1 agrees at 8 bases. This CDR3 is 14 amino acids long. Germline lookup yields CDR1 SQVTM and CDR2 ANQGSEA. The V gene end was trimmed by 6 bases and the J gene end by 4 bases; junction bases not matched to a gene: 8. This CDR3 reads CSVSHRGSNQPQHF. The DNA for the CDR3 is TGCAGCGTCTCCCACAGGGGGTCAAATCAGCCCCAGCATTTT.

Only one count was recorded for this clone. This chain joins TRBV14 and TRBJ2-3; D may be TRBD2 (6 bases). CDR3 length: 15 residues. Germline V gene sequence: CDR1 SGHDN, CDR2 FVKESK. V lost 1 base and J lost 4, with 12 bases in between. The CDR3 here is CASSQGWDLADTQYF. The CDR3 nucleotides are TGTGCCAGCAGCCAAGGATGGGACTTAGCAGATACGCAGTATTTT.

V gene TRBV4-2 combines with J gene TRBJ2-3; D remains ambiguous. This CDR3 comprises 12 residues. V lost 4 bases, J lost 2 bases, and 4 bases lay in between. Per the germline V gene, CDR1 is LGHNA and CDR2 is YNFKEQ. The CDR3 DNA reads as TGTGCCAGCAGCCTATACACAGATACGCAGTATTTT. It yields the protein CASSLYTDTQYF.

This rearrangement joins TRBV11-3 to TRBJ2-1, with D possibly being TRBD1 (6 bases). Germline CDR1 is SGHNT and CDR2 is YENEEA. V was clipped by 2 bases and J by 0 bases, with 8 bases between them. The CDR3 totals 15 residues. The DNA for the CDR3 is TGTGCCAGCAGCTTACAGGGGAGCTCCTACAATGAGCAGTTCTTC. Its translation: CASSLQGSSYNEQFF. Using reference TRBV11-3 and TRBJ2-1 for the parts outside the CDR3, the full variable domain is EAGVVQSPRYKIIEKKQPVAFWCNPISGHNTLYWYLQNLGQGPELLIRYENEEAVDDSQLPKDRFSAERLKGVDSTLKIQPAELGDSAVYLCASSLQGSSYNEQFFGPGTRLTVL.

The rearrangement uses TRBV14 and TRBJ2-7; D may be TRBD1 (5 bases). Between the trimmed V and J ends, which lost 2 bases and 1 base, there was a span of 9 bases. The CDR3 runs to 14 residues. Germline V gives CDR1 SGHDN, CDR2 FVKESK. CDR3 protein: CASSQFSGSYEQYF. The CDR3 bases are TGTGCCAGCAGCCAATTTTCAGGGTCCTACGAGCAGTACTTC.

J is TRBJ1-1 and V is TRBV6-4; no clear D gene. This CDR3 spans 14 amino acids. Trimming removed 2 bases from V and 2 bases from J, with 9 bases in between. Germline V gene data show CDR1 as MRHNA and CDR2 as SNTAGT. The CDR3 reads CASSDRADNTEAFF. DNA of the CDR3: TGTGCCAGCAGTGACAGGGCAGATAACACTGAAGCTTTCTTT.

The chain combines TRBV27 with TRBJ2-3; D possibly matches TRBD1 or TRBD2 (5 bases each). Trimming left V 4 bases short and J 4 bases short, with 21 bases between. This CDR3 is built from 17 residues. Germline V gives CDR1 MNHEY, CDR2 SMNVEV (reference sequence). The CDR3 sequence is CASSSSMGPSPSDTQYF. The DNA for the CDR3 is TGTGCCAGCAGTTCCTCAATGGGACCCAGTCCATCAGATACGCAGTATTTT.

The V call is TRBV4-1, the J call TRBJ2-2; D possibly matches TRBD1 or TRBD2 (5 bases each). V was pared by 6 bases and J by 6 bases, with 14 bases between. The length of the CDR3 is 14 residues. CDR1 is MGHRA and CDR2 is YSYEKL in the germline V gene. The CDR3 reads CASSWGSSPGELFF. CDR3 sequence (DNA): TGCGCCAGCAGTTGGGGGTCGTCGCCCGGGGAGCTGTTTTTT.

The chain recombines TRBV27 with TRBJ2-7, with 9 bases matching TRBD1. CDR3 length: 14 residues. The J segment lost 6 bases and the V segment lost 3 bases, leaving 6 bases of the junction unmatched. Germline assignment: CDR1 MNHEY and CDR2 SMNVEV (reference sequence). The CDR3 DNA reads as TGTGCCAGCAGTTTCCGGGACAGGGCTTTCGAGCAGTACTTC. Its protein is CASSFRDRAFEQYF.

The chain carries TRBV5-6 and TRBJ2-7, with D tentatively TRBD1 (5 bases). Germline V gene data show CDR1 as SGHDT and CDR2 as YYEEEE. Trimming removed 7 bases from V and 6 bases from J, with 14 bases in between. CDR3 size: 12 residues. The CDR3 sequence is CASGEQETEQYF. For the CDR3, the DNA is TGTGCCAGCGGCGAACAGGAGACCGAGCAGTACTTC.

V gene TRBV5-4 combines with J gene TRBJ1-4; possible D gene TRBD1, 6 bases. V dropped 0 bases and J dropped 7 bases, with 16 bases sitting between them. Germline loops: CDR1 SGHNT, CDR2 YYREEE (reference sequence). The CDR3 has 16 residues. The CDR3 reads CASSLGAGVRSEKLFF. CDR3 bases: TGTGCCAGCAGCTTGGGAGCAGGGGTCAGGAGTGAAAAACTGTTTTTT.

The V and J genes are TRBV7-3 and TRBJ1-1; 9 bases agree with TRBD1. Germline V CDR1 and CDR2: SGHTA, FQGTGA. Trimming cost V 6 bases and J 4 bases; bases outside gene matches: 6. This CDR3 spans 14 amino acids. The CDR3 DNA sequence: TGTGCCAGCAGTTCCACAGGGGGCGGCACTGAAGCTTTCTTT. As protein: CASSSTGGGTEAFF.

This rearrangement joins TRBV29-1 to TRBJ1-1; 8 bases match TRBD1. V shed 4 bases, J shed 4 bases, and the junction held 11 bases outside the gene matches. The germline CDR1 and CDR2 sequences are SQVTM and ANQGSEA. This CDR3 has 15 residues. CDR3 in amino acids: CSVVTGAIGGTEAFF. In DNA form, the CDR3 reads TGCAGCGTTGTGACAGGGGCGATCGGGGGCACTGAAGCTTTCTTT.

V is TRBV7-9 and J is TRBJ2-7; D unresolved. The CDR3 runs to 13 residues. Trimming stripped 5 bases from V and 3 bases from J, with 11 bases between. Per the germline V gene, CDR1 is SEHNR and CDR2 is FQNEAQ (reference sequence). The CDR3 region is CASSQSTNYEQYF. The CDR3, as DNA: TGTGCCAGCAGCCAGTCAACGAACTACGAGCAGTACTTC. Full variable domain (rest looked up from reference TRBV7-9 and TRBJ2-7): DTGVSQNPRHKITKRGQNVTFRCDPISEHNRLYWYRQTLGQGPEFLTYFQNEAQLEKSRLLSDRFSAERPKGSFSTLEIQRTEQGDSAMYLCASSQSTNYEQYFGPGTRLTVT.

This rearrangement joins TRBV11-2 to TRBJ1-4; D not certain. Germline CDR1 and CDR2: SGHAT and FQNNGV. V lost 5 bases, J lost 6 bases, and 7 bases lay in between. The CDR3 spans 12 residues. The DNA for the CDR3 is TGTGCCAGCAGCCTCCTGGATGAAAAACTGTTTTTT. Translation gives CASSLLDEKLFF. Together with reference TRBV11-2 and TRBJ1-4, the CDR3 gives the full variable domain: EAGVAQSPRYKIIEKRQSVAFWCNPISGHATLYWYQQILGQGPKLLIQFQNNGVVDDSQLPKDRFSAERLKGVDSTLKIQPAKLEDSAVYLCASSLLDEKLFFGSGTQLSVL.

V is TRBV11-3 and J is TRBJ2-7, with D uncertain. This CDR3 has 14 amino acids. CDR1 and CDR2 (germline): SGHNT, YENEEA. V lost 9 bases and J 6 bases, leaving 21 bases between the germline ends. CDR3 bases: TGTGCCAGACCTAACCCGGGTAGTCGGTTCGAGCAGTACTTC. It is translated as CARPNPGSRFEQYF.

The genes are TRBV6-5 and TRBJ1-2; no definite D call. Germline assignment: CDR1 MNHEY and CDR2 SVGAGI. V was cut by 5 bases and J by 8 bases, with 18 bases left in between. The CDR3 has 14 amino acids. CDR3 loop: CASSPTRGLGGYTF. DNA for the CDR3: TGTGCCAGCAGTCCTACTCGGGGTTTGGGAGGCTACACCTTC.

This rearrangement joins TRBV11-2 to TRBJ1-5; D is undetermined. V lost 4 bases and J 6 bases, leaving 10 bases between the germline ends. The germline V gene encodes CDR1 SGHAT and CDR2 FQNNGV. CDR3 length equals 13 residues. CDR3 protein: CASSSWEAQPQHF. In DNA, the CDR3 is TGTGCCAGCAGCTCCTGGGAGGCTCAGCCCCAGCATTTT.

The chain links TRBV19 to TRBJ1-1; possibly TRBD1 for D (6 bases). The CDR3 consists of 19 residues. Germline V gene data show CDR1 as LNHDA and CDR2 as SQIVND (reference sequence). Trimming left V 5 bases short and J 1 base short, with 26 bases between. CDR3 sequence reads: CASSPPPQSRGTKNTEAFF. For the CDR3, the DNA is TGTGCCAGTAGTCCTCCCCCCCAAAGTAGGGGGACAAAGAACACTGAAGCTTTCTTT. The whole variable domain, remainder taken from reference TRBV19 and TRBJ1-1, is DGGITQSPKYLFRKEGQNVTLSCEQNLNHDAMYWYRQDPGQGLRLIYYSQIVNDFQKGDIAEGYSVSREKKESFPLTVTSAQKNPTAFYLCASSPPPQSRGTKNTEAFFGQGTRLTVV.

This chain connects TRBV28 to TRBJ2-5; 8 bases fit TRBD1. The CDR3 has 15 amino acids. Germline-derived CDR1 and CDR2 are MDHEN and SYDVKM. After removal of 4 bases from V and 4 bases from J, the junction contained 8 bases not matched to a gene. CDR3 bases: TGTGCCAGCAGTTCTGACTTGACAGGGGCAGAGACCCAGTACTTC. Translation: CASSSDLTGAETQYF.

The chain couples TRBV7-9 to TRBJ2-7; 9 nucleotides agree with TRBD2. The CDR3 covers 16 residues. After removal of 4 bases from V and 0 bases from J, the junction contained 7 bases not matched to a gene. The V gene's germline CDR1 is SEHNR and CDR2 FQNEAQ (reference sequence). Here the CDR3 reads CASSSTDSGSSYEQYF. In nucleotides, the CDR3 is TGTGCCAGCAGCTCGACCGATAGCGGGAGCTCCTACGAGCAGTACTTC.

The chain couples TRBV5-6 to TRBJ1-1; D gene uncertain. Germline V gives CDR1 SGHDT, CDR2 YYEEEE. The length of the CDR3 is 12 residues. Trimming removed 4 bases from V and 6 bases from J, with 10 bases in between. This chain's CDR3 is CASSIGRSEAFF. Written as DNA, the CDR3 is TGTGCCAGCAGCATAGGGAGGTCTGAAGCTTTCTTT.

The V and J genes are TRBV6-1 and TRBJ1-1; 10 positions agree with TRBD1. The trim removed 8 bases at V and 3 bases at J, leaving 6 bases unmatched. The length of the CDR3 is 14 residues. Germline CDR1 is MNHNS and CDR2 is SASEGT. The CDR3 is CASLKTGGYTEAFF. DNA of the CDR3: TGTGCCAGCCTAAAGACAGGGGGCTACACTGAAGCTTTCTTT.